The 20 T cell receptor beta chains reported below all come from one sample, sequenced in a study of blood T cell repertoires in COVID-19 (dated by TCRdb to 2020 to 2021). Libraries came from the immunoSEQ multiplex PCR assay. Entries here come from immuneACCESS through TCRdb and include only in-frame sequences with V and J called. Some clones fail to appear in such tables; in the studies checked, an unresolved V gene covers under half of the shortfall, and the cause of the remainder is unknown. The sample records around 270,000 clones, 75% to 95% of which are singletons. About 2.5% of the sample rests with the top ten. Sequencing was done on a sample of peripheral blood. The source of these receptors is a person aged 18 to 30 with COVID-19, enrolled during active disease.

The chain has TRBV28 and TRBJ1-2, with 9 bases fitting TRBD1. Per the germline V gene, CDR1 is MDHEN and CDR2 is SYDVKM. The CDR3 has 13 amino acids. J gave up 4 bases and V 5 bases, and 2 bases lay outside the gene matches. The CDR3, as DNA: TGTGCCAGCAGTACGACAGGGGGCTATGGCTACACCTTC. The encoded protein is CASSTTGGYGYTF.

This clone was seen just once. The J gene is TRBJ2-5, the V gene TRBV2; no clear D gene. V lost 6 bases, J lost 4 bases, and 9 bases lay in between. CDR1 is SNHLY, CDR2 FYNNEI, per germline. There are 12 residues in the CDR3. The chain's CDR3 is CASSPLRETQYF. DNA of the CDR3: TGTGCCAGCAGCCCGCTTAGAGAGACCCAGTACTTC.

The chain has TRBV4-3 and TRBJ2-7; 8 nucleotides agree with TRBD2. CDR1 and CDR2 (germline): LGHNA, YSLEER. V shed 2 bases, J shed 3 bases, and the junction held 6 bases outside the gene matches. This CDR3 contains 15 residues. In nucleotides, the CDR3 is TGCGCCAGCAGCCAACAGCGGGAGATCGGCTACGAGCAGTACTTC. Residues: CASSQQREIGYEQYF.

The chain employs TRBV19 and TRBJ2-7; 11 bases line up with TRBD2. Germline loops: CDR1 LNHDA, CDR2 SQIVND (reference sequence). The CDR3 consists of 16 residues. V was pared by 9 bases and J by 6 bases, with 16 bases of the junction left unmatched. The CDR3 DNA reads as TGTGCCAGCTCTCCCTGGACTAGCGGGCGATATACCGAGCAGTACTTC. It translates to CASSPWTSGRYTEQYF.

The genes are TRBV28 and TRBJ2-3, with 7 positions matching TRBD2. Germline CDR1 is MDHEN and CDR2 is SYDVKM. J was trimmed by 13 bases and V by 6 bases; bases with no gene match: 16. This CDR3 comprises 14 residues. CDR3 nucleotide sequence: TGTGCCAGCAGGTCGGCCGGACGGGGGGATTGGGAGTATTTT. Translated, it gives CASRSAGRGDWEYF. Variable domain in full (rest from reference TRBV28 and TRBJ2-3): DVKVTQSSRYLVKRTGEKVFLECVQDMDHENMFWYRQDPGLGLRLIYFSYDVKMKEKGDIPEGYSVSREKKERFSLILESASTNQTSMYLCASRSAGRGDWEYFGPGTRLTVL.

The J gene is TRBJ2-3, the V gene TRBV24-1; 10 bases are a match to TRBD2. Germline CDR1 is KGHDR and CDR2 is SFDVKD. This CDR3 spans 14 amino acids. The V segment lost 9 bases and the J segment 2 bases; nucleotides outside the gene matches: 4. The CDR3 region has the DNA TGTGCCACCCAGCGGGAGGGCTACACAGATACGCAGTATTTT. Translated: CATQREGYTDTQYF.

CDR3 amino acids: CASKGETGRYGYTF. The CDR3 DNA follows: TGTGCCAGCAAAGGAGAGACAGGTCGCTATGGCTACACCTTC. V is TRBV2 and J is TRBJ1-2, with D perhaps TRBD1 (6 bases). The CDR3 extends over 14 amino acids. Deletions cut 7 bases from V and 4 bases from J, with 16 bases between. CDR1 and CDR2 from the germline V gene are SNHLY and FYNNEI.

V gene TRBV29-1 combines with J gene TRBJ2-7; D may be TRBD1 (5 bases). This CDR3 is built from 15 residues. Trimming shortened V by 6 bases and J by 2 bases, and 20 bases separated the two germline ends. Germline V gene sequence: CDR1 SQVTM, CDR2 ANQGSEA. In DNA, the CDR3 is TGCAGCGTGTACGTTAAGACAGCTACTACCTACGAGCAGTACTTC. Translating it yields CSVYVKTATTYEQYF.

This chain joins TRBV6-5 and TRBJ1-1; weak D call: TRBD1 (6 bases). Per germline, CDR1 MNHEY and CDR2 SVGAGI. V lost 0 bases to trimming and J lost 8 bases, with 13 bases between them. This CDR3 is built from 14 residues. The CDR3 here is CASSYSGAWREAFF. The CDR3, as DNA: TGTGCCAGCAGTTACTCGGGGGCTTGGAGGGAAGCTTTCTTT.

V and J are TRBV7-2 and TRBJ2-2; 7 bases align to TRBD1. CDR1 is SGHTA, CDR2 FQGNSA, per germline. The V segment lost 5 bases and the J segment 2 bases; nucleotides outside the gene matches: 8. The CDR3 runs 16 residues. Written as DNA, the CDR3 is TGTGCCAGCAGCCCCCGACAGGGTGGCAACACCGGGGAGCTGTTTTTT. Amino acid sequence: CASSPRQGGNTGELFF.

The rearrangement joins TRBV9 to TRBJ2-3; D is unclear. The CDR3 is 14 amino acids. V lost 1 base, J lost 2 bases, and 8 bases lay in between. The germline CDR1 and CDR2 sequences are SGDLS and YYNGEE. The CDR3 sequence: CASSVSPDTDTQYF. The CDR3 nucleotides read TGTGCCAGCAGCGTATCCCCAGACACAGATACGCAGTATTTT.

The rearrangement joins TRBV10-2 to TRBJ2-7, with D perhaps TRBD1 (7 bases). Per the germline V gene, CDR1 is WSHSY and CDR2 is SAAADI. Deletions cut 3 bases from V and 4 bases from J, with 13 bases between. This CDR3 contains 14 residues. The CDR3 loop reads CASSDGRGEYEQYF. The CDR3 nucleotides read TGCGCCAGCAGTGATGGCAGGGGGGAATACGAGCAGTACTTC.

CDR3 region: CASSPSLDTHNSPLHF. In nucleotides, the CDR3 is TGTGCCAGCAGCCCTTCCTTGGACACGCATAATTCACCCCTCCACTTT. V usage is TRBV2 and J usage is TRBJ1-6, with a tentative D call TRBD1 (5 bases). Between the trimmed V and J ends, which lost 6 bases and 5 bases, there was a span of 17 bases. This CDR3 contains 16 residues. The germline CDR1 and CDR2 sequences are SNHLY and FYNNEI.

The chain joins TRBV5-6 to TRBJ2-7; the D gene is possibly TRBD1 (6 bases). V was shortened by 0 bases and J by 0 bases, with 10 bases between the two germline ends. Germline loops: CDR1 SGHDT, CDR2 YYEEEE. This CDR3 contains 15 residues. In DNA form, the CDR3 reads TGTGCCAGCAGCTTGGGGCAGGGGAGCTCCTACGAGCAGTACTTC. Protein sequence: CASSLGQGSSYEQYF.

This chain connects TRBV4-3 to TRBJ1-4; 11 bases match TRBD1. The CDR3 totals 15 residues. Germline lookup yields CDR1 LGHNA and CDR2 YSLEER. V lost 2 bases to trimming and J lost 7 bases; unmatched junction nucleotides: 3. The CDR3 spells CASSQPGQGVEKLFF. The CDR3, as DNA: TGCGCCAGCAGCCAACCGGGACAGGGGGTTGAAAAACTGTTTTTT.

The chain employs TRBV4-3 and TRBJ2-2, with 9 bases that match TRBD1. Germline lookup yields CDR1 LGHNA and CDR2 YSLEER. With 0 bases clipped from V and 6 bases from J, the junction kept 5 bases outside the gene matches. The CDR3 totals 16 residues. CDR3 loop: CASSQDPTGGSGELFF. For the CDR3, the DNA is TGCGCCAGCAGCCAAGACCCGACAGGGGGTTCCGGGGAGCTGTTTTTT.

The chain links TRBV24-1 to TRBJ1-1, with 9 bases matching TRBD1. The V gene's germline CDR1 is KGHDR and CDR2 SFDVKD. With V trimmed by 9 bases and J by 1 base, 2 bases remained unmatched. The CDR3 sequence is 13 residues long. The CDR3 here is CATGDRENTEAFF. The CDR3 DNA sequence: TGTGCCACCGGGGACAGGGAGAACACTGAAGCTTTCTTT.

To note about this clone: Distinct nucleotide sequences in the sample also encode this CDR3. V usage is TRBV4-1 and J usage is TRBJ2-7; the match to TRBD1 covers 7 bases. With V trimmed by 0 bases and J by 3 bases, 2 bases remained unmatched. The CDR3 consists of 14 residues. Germline loops: CDR1 MGHRA, CDR2 YSYEKL. CDR3 in DNA: TGCGCCAGCAGCCAAGACGACAGGGACTACGAGCAGTACTTC. Its protein is CASSQDDRDYEQYF.

Note on this clone: The sample holds other DNA sequences that translate to the same CDR3. The CDR3 DNA sequence: TGTGCCAGTAGTATCGGAGGGAGAGGCTACGAGCAGTACTTC. It encodes CASSIGGRGYEQYF. This chain connects TRBV19 to TRBJ2-7; possibly TRBD2 for D (6 bases). Germline V CDR1 and CDR2: LNHDA, SQIVND (reference sequence). This CDR3 has 14 residues. The V end lost 3 bases, the J end lost 3 bases, and 12 bases lay between the germline ends.

The rearrangement joins TRBV19 to TRBJ1-5; weak D call: TRBD1 (5 bases). The CDR3 sequence is 17 residues long. Per germline, CDR1 LNHDA and CDR2 SQIVND (reference sequence). V was clipped by 3 bases and J by 4 bases, with 19 bases between them. CDR3 coding DNA: TGTGCCAGTAGTATGGGGGGAGGCCTAGGGAGGAATCAGCCCCAGCATTTT. It is translated as CASSMGGGLGRNQPQHF.